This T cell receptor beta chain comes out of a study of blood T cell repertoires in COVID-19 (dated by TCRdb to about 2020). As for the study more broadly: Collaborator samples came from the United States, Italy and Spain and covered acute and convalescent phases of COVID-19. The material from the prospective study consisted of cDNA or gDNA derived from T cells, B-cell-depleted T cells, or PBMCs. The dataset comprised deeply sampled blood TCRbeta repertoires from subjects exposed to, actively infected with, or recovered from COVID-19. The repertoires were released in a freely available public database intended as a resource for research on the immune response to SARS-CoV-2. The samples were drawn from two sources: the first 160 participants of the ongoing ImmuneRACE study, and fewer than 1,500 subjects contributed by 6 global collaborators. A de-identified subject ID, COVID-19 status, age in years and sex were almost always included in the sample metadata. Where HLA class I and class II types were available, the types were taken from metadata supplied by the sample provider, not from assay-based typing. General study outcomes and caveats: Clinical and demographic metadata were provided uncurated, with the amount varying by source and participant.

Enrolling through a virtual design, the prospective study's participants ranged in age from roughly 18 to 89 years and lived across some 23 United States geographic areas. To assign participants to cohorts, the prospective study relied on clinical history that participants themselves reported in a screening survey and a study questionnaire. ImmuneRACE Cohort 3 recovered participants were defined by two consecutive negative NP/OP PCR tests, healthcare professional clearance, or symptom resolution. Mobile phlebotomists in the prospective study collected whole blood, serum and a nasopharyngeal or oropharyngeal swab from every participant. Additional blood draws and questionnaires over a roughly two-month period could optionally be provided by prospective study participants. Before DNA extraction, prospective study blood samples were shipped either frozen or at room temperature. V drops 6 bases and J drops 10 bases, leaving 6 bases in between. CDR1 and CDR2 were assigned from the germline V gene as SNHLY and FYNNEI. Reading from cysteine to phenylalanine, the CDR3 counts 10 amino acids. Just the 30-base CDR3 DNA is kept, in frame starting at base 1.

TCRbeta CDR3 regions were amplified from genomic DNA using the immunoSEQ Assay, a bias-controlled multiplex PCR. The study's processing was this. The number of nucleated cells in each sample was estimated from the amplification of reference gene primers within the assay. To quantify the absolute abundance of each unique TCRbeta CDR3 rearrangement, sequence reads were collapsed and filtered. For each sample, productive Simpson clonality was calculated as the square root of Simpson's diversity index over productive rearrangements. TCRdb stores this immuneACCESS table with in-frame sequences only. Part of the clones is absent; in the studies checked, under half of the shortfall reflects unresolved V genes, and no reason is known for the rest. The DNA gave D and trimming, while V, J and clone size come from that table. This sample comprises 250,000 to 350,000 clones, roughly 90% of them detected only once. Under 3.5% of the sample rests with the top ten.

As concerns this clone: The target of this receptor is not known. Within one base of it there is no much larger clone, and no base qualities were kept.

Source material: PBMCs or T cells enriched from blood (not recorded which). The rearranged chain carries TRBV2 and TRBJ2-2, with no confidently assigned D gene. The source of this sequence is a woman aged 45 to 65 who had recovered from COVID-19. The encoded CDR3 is CASRAQELFF. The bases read TGTGCCAGCAGGGCCCAGGAGCTGTTTTTT.